This is a list of T cell receptor beta chains from one sample in a study of blood T cell repertoires in COVID-19. Using immunoSEQ multiplex PCR, the repertoire was profiled, and TCRdb retains in-frame clones only, with some absent. The repertoire holds under 300,000 clones, with about 86% as singletons. The sequenced sample was peripheral blood. The receptors here all came from a woman aged 55-70 years with active or convalescent COVID-19. Each CDR3 is given with its conserved first and last residue. The D gene is left open where the match is weak. Clone size, where shown, is once, few, many, or a class for clones that have expanded.

v_gene: TRBV15
d_gene: TRBD1
abundance: once
j_gene: TRBJ1-2
CDR3nt: TGTGCCACCAGCCGCCGACAGGGGGACTTCTATGGCTACACCTTC
CDR3aa: CATSRRQGDFYGYTF

v_gene: TRBV6-2/TRBV6-3
d_gene: TRBD1
abundance: NA
j_gene: TRBJ1-1
CDR3nt: TGTGCCAGCAGCCGATTAGGACAGGGTTTGGCTGAAGCTTTCTTT
CDR3aa: CASSRLGQGLAEAFF

v_gene: TRBV7-3
d_gene: TRBD2
abundance: NA
j_gene: TRBJ2-1
CDR3nt: TGTGCCAGCAGCCCTCGGACTAGCGGGGGCGGAGAGCAGTTCTTC
CDR3aa: CASSPRTSGGGEQFF

v_gene: TRBV7-3
d_gene: NA
abundance: NA
j_gene: TRBJ1-3
CDR3nt: TGTGCCAGCAGCTTAAATCCCTCGAGTGCCGGAAACACCATATATTTT
CDR3aa: CASSLNPSSAGNTIYF

v_gene: TRBV29-1
d_gene: NA
abundance: NA
j_gene: TRBJ2-3
CDR3nt: TGCAGCGTTGTCTTCTTTAGCACAGATACGCAGTATTTT
CDR3aa: CSVVFFSTDTQYF

v_gene: TRBV18
d_gene: TRBD1
abundance: NA
j_gene: TRBJ1-2
CDR3nt: TGTGCCAGCTCACTCGGACAGGGTGGGGACTATGGCTACACCTTC
CDR3aa: CASSLGQGGDYGYTF

v_gene: TRBV7-2
d_gene: NA
abundance: NA
j_gene: TRBJ1-4
CDR3nt: TGTGCCAGCAGGACAGGAAGAGAAAAACTGTTTTTT
CDR3aa: CASRTGREKLFF

v_gene: TRBV6-5
d_gene: TRBD1
abundance: NA
j_gene: TRBJ1-5
CDR3nt: TGTGCCAGCAGCCTCAGGGGGCAAATGGATCAGCCCCAGCATTTT
CDR3aa: CASSLRGQMDQPQHF

v_gene: TRBV7-6
d_gene: NA
abundance: NA
j_gene: TRBJ1-5
CDR3nt: TGTGCCAGCAGCTCGGGGTATAGCAATCAGCCCCAGCATTTT
CDR3aa: CASSSGYSNQPQHF

v_gene: TRBV19
d_gene: NA
abundance: NA
j_gene: TRBJ2-1
CDR3nt: TGTGCCAGTAGTGTCGCTAGCGTGAGCTCCTACAATGAGCAGTTCTTC
CDR3aa: CASSVASVSSYNEQFF

v_gene: TRBV11-2
d_gene: NA
abundance: NA
j_gene: TRBJ1-1
CDR3nt: TGTGCCAGCAGCTTAGCGGGGGTAGGCACTGAAGCTTTCTTT
CDR3aa: CASSLAGVGTEAFF

v_gene: TRBV6-1
d_gene: TRBD2
abundance: NA
j_gene: TRBJ2-5
CDR3nt: TGTGCCAGCAGTGGGGGCGGGGGGGCCTTTGTGGAGACCCAGTACTTC
CDR3aa: CASSGGGGAFVETQYF

v_gene: TRBV11-2
d_gene: NA
abundance: NA
j_gene: TRBJ2-1
CDR3nt: TGTGCCAGCACCCCGGAGGTAGGGCTAAATGAGCAGTTCTTC
CDR3aa: CASTPEVGLNEQFF

v_gene: TRBV5-1
d_gene: TRBD1
abundance: NA
j_gene: TRBJ2-5
CDR3nt: TGCGCCAGCAGCGGCCGGGACAGGCAAGAGACCCAGTACTTC
CDR3aa: CASSGRDRQETQYF

v_gene: TRBV6-6
d_gene: TRBD2
abundance: NA
j_gene: TRBJ2-3
CDR3nt: TGTGCCAGCAGTCGCGGACTAGCGGGCACAGATACGCAGTATTTT
CDR3aa: CASSRGLAGTDTQYF

v_gene: TRBV27
d_gene: NA
abundance: NA
j_gene: TRBJ2-6
CDR3nt: TGTGCCAGCAGTTCCCTGGGCGTTGGTGGGGGCTCGTCTGGGGCCAACGTCCTGACTTTC
CDR3aa: CASSSLGVGGGSSGANVLTF

v_gene: TRBV2
d_gene: TRBD1
abundance: NA
j_gene: TRBJ1-2
CDR3nt: TGTGCCAGCGTTTGGACAGGTGGGGCTGGCTACACCTTC
CDR3aa: CASVWTGGAGYTF

v_gene: TRBV4-3
d_gene: NA
abundance: NA
j_gene: TRBJ1-1
CDR3nt: TGCGCCAGCAGCCAAGATTCGCAGGTTGAAGCTTTCTTT
CDR3aa: CASSQDSQVEAFF

v_gene: TRBV11-2
d_gene: TRBD1
abundance: NA
j_gene: TRBJ1-5
CDR3nt: TGTGCCAGCAGCCCACGACAGGGGTTATGGAATCAGCCCCAGCATTTT
CDR3aa: CASSPRQGLWNQPQHF

v_gene: TRBV19
d_gene: NA
abundance: NA
j_gene: TRBJ2-3
CDR3nt: TGTTCCACCCGAGGGAGAACAGGGCCGGGCGATACGCAGTATTTT
CDR3aa: CSTRGRTGPGDTQYF

v_gene: TRBV6-1
d_gene: TRBD1
abundance: NA
j_gene: TRBJ1-6
CDR3nt: TGTGCCAGCAGTGACGCCTGGACAGGGCTTAATTCACCCCTCCACTTT
CDR3aa: CASSDAWTGLNSPLHF

v_gene: TRBV10-3
d_gene: TRBD1
abundance: NA
j_gene: TRBJ2-1
CDR3nt: TGTGCCATCAACGACAGGGGGCCATACAATGAGCAGTTCTTC
CDR3aa: CAINDRGPYNEQFF

v_gene: TRBV9
d_gene: NA
abundance: once
j_gene: TRBJ2-3
CDR3nt: TGTGCCAGCAGCGTCACTAGAGCAGGAGATACGCAGTATTTT
CDR3aa: CASSVTRAGDTQYF

v_gene: TRBV7-2
d_gene: TRBD1
abundance: NA
j_gene: TRBJ1-6
CDR3nt: TGTGCCAGCAGCTTAGAGGGGGACAGGTCTTCACCCCTCCACTTT
CDR3aa: CASSLEGDRSSPLHF

v_gene: TRBV3-1/TRBV3-2
d_gene: TRBD1
abundance: few
j_gene: TRBJ1-2
CDR3nt: TGTGCCAGCAGCCCCAGGGGGACTAACTATGGCTACACCTTC
CDR3aa: CASSPRGTNYGYTF

v_gene: TRBV5-1
d_gene: TRBD1
abundance: NA
j_gene: TRBJ1-2
CDR3nt: TGCGCCAGCAGCTCCACCTCAGGGGGCTATGGCTACACCTTC
CDR3aa: CASSSTSGGYGYTF

v_gene: TRBV18
d_gene: NA
abundance: NA
j_gene: TRBJ2-5
CDR3nt: TGTGCCAGCTCACCAATACTCCAAGAGACCCAGTACTTC
CDR3aa: CASSPILQETQYF

v_gene: TRBV19
d_gene: NA
abundance: once
j_gene: TRBJ1-1
CDR3nt: TGTGCCAGTAGTATTGGCGGGAGGTACACTGAAGCTTTCTTT
CDR3aa: CASSIGGRYTEAFF

v_gene: TRBV10-3
d_gene: NA
abundance: NA
j_gene: TRBJ1-2
CDR3nt: TGTGCCATCAGTGATATACTCAGGGTCGCTTATGGCTACACCTTC
CDR3aa: CAISDILRVAYGYTF

v_gene: TRBV2
d_gene: NA
abundance: once
j_gene: TRBJ2-7
CDR3nt: TGTGCCAGCAGTGGACAGTCCTACGAGCAGTACTTC
CDR3aa: CASSGQSYEQYF

v_gene: TRBV14
d_gene: TRBD1
abundance: few
j_gene: TRBJ2-5
CDR3nt: TGTGCCAGCAGCCAGGGACAGGGAAAGACCCAGTACTTC
CDR3aa: CASSQGQGKTQYF

v_gene: TRBV1
d_gene: NA
abundance: NA
j_gene: TRBJ1-5
CDR3nt: TGCACCAGCAGGCTAACGGCAGGGTGTTATCAGCCCCAGCATTTT
CDR3aa: CTSRLTAGCYQPQHF

v_gene: TRBV11-2
d_gene: TRBD2
abundance: NA
j_gene: TRBJ2-4
CDR3nt: TGTGCCAGCAGTTACCGAGGGGCGGGGGTAGACATTCAGTACTTC
CDR3aa: CASSYRGAGVDIQYF

v_gene: TRBV6-4
d_gene: TRBD2
abundance: NA
j_gene: TRBJ2-1
CDR3nt: TGTGCCAGCAGTGACTTGGTAGCGGGGGGGCGATCCTACAATGAGCAGTTCTTC
CDR3aa: CASSDLVAGGRSYNEQFF

v_gene: TRBV10-3
d_gene: NA
abundance: NA
j_gene: TRBJ2-7
CDR3nt: TGTGCCATCACCGAGACGCAGGGCTACGAGCAGTACTTC
CDR3aa: CAITETQGYEQYF

v_gene: TRBV7-3
d_gene: TRBD1
abundance: NA
j_gene: TRBJ2-1
CDR3nt: TGTGCCAGCAGCTTATTCAGGGGGCCCCGGGTTCGCGAGCAGTTCTTC
CDR3aa: CASSLFRGPRVREQFF

v_gene: TRBV7-3
d_gene: TRBD2
abundance: NA
j_gene: TRBJ2-1
CDR3nt: TGTGCCAGCAACTTCGGGCTAGCGGGGGTGGAGCAGTTCTTC
CDR3aa: CASNFGLAGVEQFF

v_gene: TRBV3-1/TRBV3-2
d_gene: NA
abundance: NA
j_gene: TRBJ2-7
CDR3nt: TGTGCCAGCAGCCAAGGGCCACAAGACGAGCAGTACTTC
CDR3aa: CASSQGPQDEQYF

v_gene: TRBV2
d_gene: NA
abundance: NA
j_gene: TRBJ2-3
CDR3nt: TGTGCCAGCAGTGATGTCGACTCGGCAGATACGCAGTATTTT
CDR3aa: CASSDVDSADTQYF

v_gene: TRBV5-4
d_gene: TRBD1
abundance: NA
j_gene: TRBJ1-6
CDR3nt: TGTGCCAGCTCGAGGGACAGGGACAATTCACCCCTCCACTTT
CDR3aa: CASSRDRDNSPLHF

v_gene: TRBV5-4
d_gene: TRBD2
abundance: NA
j_gene: TRBJ2-1
CDR3nt: TGTGCCAGCATCCCCACTAGCGGGGCCTACAATGAGCAGTTCTTC
CDR3aa: CASIPTSGAYNEQFF

v_gene: TRBV4-2
d_gene: NA
abundance: many
j_gene: TRBJ1-4
CDR3nt: TGTGCCAGCAGCCAAGATAGCACATTCGTCCACGAAAAACTGTTTTTT
CDR3aa: CASSQDSTFVHEKLFF

v_gene: TRBV7-9
d_gene: NA
abundance: NA
j_gene: TRBJ2-1
CDR3nt: TGTGCCAGCAGCTTAGGGGGCACCGTTCTTGTCTACAATGAGCAGTTCTTC
CDR3aa: CASSLGGTVLVYNEQFF

v_gene: TRBV7-3
d_gene: TRBD1
abundance: NA
j_gene: TRBJ2-1
CDR3nt: TGTGCCAGCAGCCAGATATCGGCCGGGACAGGGGGCCATGAGCAGTTCTTC
CDR3aa: CASSQISAGTGGHEQFF

v_gene: TRBV24-1
d_gene: NA
abundance: NA
j_gene: TRBJ2-3
CDR3nt: TGTGCCACCGGGGGCTGGGGCACAGATACGCAGTATTTT
CDR3aa: CATGGWGTDTQYF

v_gene: TRBV4-3
d_gene: TRBD2
abundance: NA
j_gene: TRBJ2-7
CDR3nt: TGCGCCAGCAGCCAAGACGGACTAGGACTGACTTACTACGAGCAGTACTTC
CDR3aa: CASSQDGLGLTYYEQYF

v_gene: TRBV18
d_gene: NA
abundance: NA
j_gene: TRBJ2-7
CDR3nt: TGTGCCAGCTCACCACCGCACAGGTCCTACGAGCAGTACTTC
CDR3aa: CASSPPHRSYEQYF

v_gene: TRBV3-1/TRBV3-2
d_gene: NA
abundance: NA
j_gene: TRBJ2-1
CDR3nt: TGTGCCAGCAGCCAACTAGGGGATGAGCAGTTCTTC
CDR3aa: CASSQLGDEQFF

v_gene: TRBV20-1
d_gene: TRBD1
abundance: NA
j_gene: TRBJ1-5
CDR3nt: TGCAGTGCTAGTCAAGACAGGGTCACTCAGCCCCAGCATTTT
CDR3aa: CSASQDRVTQPQHF